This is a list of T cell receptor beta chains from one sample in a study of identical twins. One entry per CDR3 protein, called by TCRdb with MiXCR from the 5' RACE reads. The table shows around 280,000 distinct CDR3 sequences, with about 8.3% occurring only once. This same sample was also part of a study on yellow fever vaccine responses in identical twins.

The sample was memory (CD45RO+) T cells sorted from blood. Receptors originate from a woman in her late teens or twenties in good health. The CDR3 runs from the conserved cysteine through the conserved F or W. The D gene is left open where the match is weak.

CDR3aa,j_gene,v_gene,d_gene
CASSYLGSGKETQYF,TRBJ2-5,TRBV6-6,TRBD2
CSASSDTYEQYF,TRBJ2-7,TRBV20-1,NA
CASSSLGAETQYF,TRBJ2-5,TRBV18,NA
CASSLNRGNVNTEAFF,TRBJ1-1,TRBV27,NA
CASSPRPSGFSSYEQYF,TRBJ2-7,TRBV9,TRBD2
CASSPSGGPGEQFF,TRBJ2-1,TRBV3-1,TRBD2
CSAYPGQGNKNIQYF,TRBJ2-4,TRBV20-1,TRBD1
CAIAIGGTDSGANVLTF,TRBJ2-6,TRBV10-3,TRBD1
CAAGWGSWSNEQFF,TRBJ2-1,TRBV11-1,NA
CASSEQGDRYTF,TRBJ1-2,TRBV2,NA
CASSLASGGVGTGELFF,TRBJ2-2,TRBV7-8,TRBD2
CASRPNLDKNTEAFF,TRBJ1-1,TRBV4-1,NA
CASTNQGWDGYTF,TRBJ1-2,TRBV12-3/TRBV12-4,NA
CASSPSGGGTYNEQFF,TRBJ2-1,TRBV7-8,NA
CSAGQGIGYGYTF,TRBJ1-2,TRBV20-1,TRBD1
CATSDARLAGARETQYF,TRBJ2-5,TRBV24-1,TRBD2
CASSPNVDTEAFF,TRBJ1-1,TRBV5-1,NA
CASSLELSYHNEQFF,TRBJ2-1,TRBV5-6,NA
CASKGGLFYNEQFF,TRBJ2-1,TRBV19,NA
CSVGDRAEKLFF,TRBJ1-4,TRBV29-1,TRBD1
CASREGPRLCF,TRBJ2-5,TRBV28,NA
CATSRGTGREKLFF,TRBJ1-4,TRBV15,TRBD1
CASRYQPTNEQYF,TRBJ2-7,TRBV2,NA